This T cell receptor beta chain derives from a study of blood T cell repertoires in COVID-19. On the study more broadly: Researchers got acute and convalescent COVID-19 samples from the United States, Italy and Spain. Nucleic acid was either cDNA or gDNA, and it came from T cells, B-cell-depleted T cells, or PBMCs.

How the authors handled the data: Amplification with reference gene primers provided the estimates of nucleated cell counts. Sequenced by immunoSEQ multiplex PCR; TCRdb stores in-frame clones only, minus some. V and J calls plus clone size are reproduced from that table; the DNA served to infer D and trimming. The sample has under 95,000 clones; 80% to 90% are singletons. This clone has a single count. The germline V and J ends were trimmed by 7 bases and 6 bases, with 18 bases remaining between them. Per germline, CDR1 LNHDA and CDR2 SQIVND (reference sequence). The CDR3 covers 15 residues. This TCR was sampled from a human donor with acute or convalescent COVID-19. The donor label of this sample is uncertain. The sequenced sample was peripheral blood. V gene TRBV19 combines with J gene TRBJ1-4; tentative D call: TRBD1 (6 bases). CDR3 amino acids: CASKEAGAGDEKLFF. Here the CDR3 DNA reads TGTGCCAGTAAGGAGGCGGGGGCCGGGGATGAAAAACTGTTTTTT.